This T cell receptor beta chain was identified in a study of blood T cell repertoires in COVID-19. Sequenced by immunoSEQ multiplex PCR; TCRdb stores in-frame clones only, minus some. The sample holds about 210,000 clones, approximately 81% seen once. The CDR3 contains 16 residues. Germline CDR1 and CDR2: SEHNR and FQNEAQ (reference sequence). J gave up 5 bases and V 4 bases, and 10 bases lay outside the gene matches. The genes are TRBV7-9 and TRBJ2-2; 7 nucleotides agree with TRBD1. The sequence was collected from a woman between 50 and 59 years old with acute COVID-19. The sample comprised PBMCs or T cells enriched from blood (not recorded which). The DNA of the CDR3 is TGTGCCAGCAGCTCGCGACAGGGCCTAGGGACCGGGGAGCTGTTTTTT. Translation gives CASSSRQGLGTGELFF. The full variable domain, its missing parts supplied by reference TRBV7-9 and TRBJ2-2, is DTGVSQNPRHKITKRGQNVTFRCDPISEHNRLYWYRQTLGQGPEFLTYFQNEAQLEKSRLLSDRFSAERPKGSFSTLEIQRTEQGDSAMYLCASSSRQGLGTGELFFGEGSRLTVL.